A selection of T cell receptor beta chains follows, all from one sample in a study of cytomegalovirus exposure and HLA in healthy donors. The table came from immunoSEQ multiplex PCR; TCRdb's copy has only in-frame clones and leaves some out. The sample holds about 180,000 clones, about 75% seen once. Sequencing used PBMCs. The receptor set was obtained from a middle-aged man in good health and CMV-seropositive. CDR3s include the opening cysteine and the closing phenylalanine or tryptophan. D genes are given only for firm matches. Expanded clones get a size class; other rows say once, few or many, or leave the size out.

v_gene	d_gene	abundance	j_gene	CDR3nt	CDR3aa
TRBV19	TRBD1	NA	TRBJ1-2	TGTGCCAGTATCCCGGGACAGGGATCCCATAACTATGGCTACACCTTC	CASIPGQGSHNYGYTF
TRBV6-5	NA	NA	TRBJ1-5	TGTGCCAGTACACAGGGTTGGGGTCAGCCCCAGCATTTT	CASTQGWGQPQHF
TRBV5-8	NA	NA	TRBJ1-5	TGTGCCAGCAGCGACAGCCGGAGCAATCAGCCCCAGCATTTT	CASSDSRSNQPQHF
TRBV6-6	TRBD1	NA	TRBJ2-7	TGTGCCAGCAGTTTCCAGGGGGTCTCCTACGAGCAGTACTTC	CASSFQGVSYEQYF
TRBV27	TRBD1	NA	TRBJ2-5	TGTGCCAGCAGCGGGACAGGGCAAGAGACCCAGTACTTC	CASSGTGQETQYF
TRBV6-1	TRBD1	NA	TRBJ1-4	TGTGCCAGCAGTGAAGTCTGGGGACAGGGGGCCTTTAATGAAAAACTGTTTTTT	CASSEVWGQGAFNEKLFF
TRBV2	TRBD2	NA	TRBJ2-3	TGTGCCAACAAGGTTACTAGCGGGAGGGTTACGCAGTATTTT	CANKVTSGRVTQYF
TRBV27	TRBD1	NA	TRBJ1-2	TGTGCCAGCAGTTCTGGACAGGTTTCTCTTGGCTACACCTTC	CASSSGQVSLGYTF
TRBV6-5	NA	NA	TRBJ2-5	TGTGCCAGCAGTTACGGGATTAGGGGGGAGACCCAGTACTTC	CASSYGIRGETQYF
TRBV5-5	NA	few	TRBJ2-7	TGTGCCAGCAGCTTAAGCCCAGGGCACGAGCAGTACTTC	CASSLSPGHEQYF
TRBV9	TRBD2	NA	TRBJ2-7	TGTGCCAGCAGCGTCTTACTAGCGGCCTACGAGCAGTACTTC	CASSVLLAAYEQYF
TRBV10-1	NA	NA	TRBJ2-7	TGCGCCAGCAGTGAGGTCCGAGGGCGTTACGAGCAGTACTTC	CASSEVRGRYEQYF
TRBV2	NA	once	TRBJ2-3	TGTGCCAGCAGTGATAGTCAGGGAACAGATACGCAGTATTTT	CASSDSQGTDTQYF
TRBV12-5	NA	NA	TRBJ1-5	TGTGCTAGTGGTTTGGTTGGGGGGGAGCAGCCCCAGCATTTT	CASGLVGGEQPQHF
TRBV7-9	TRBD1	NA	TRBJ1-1	TGTTCCAGCAGCCTCGGAGGGGGCTTTGACACTGAAGCTTTCTTT	CSSSLGGGFDTEAFF
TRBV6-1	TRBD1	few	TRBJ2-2	TGTGCCAGTATCAGGGGGCGGATGTTCGGGGAGCTGTTTTTT	CASIRGRMFGELFF
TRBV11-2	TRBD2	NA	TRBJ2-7	TGTGCCAGCAGTGGGACTAGCGGGAGTTACGAGCAGTACTTC	CASSGTSGSYEQYF
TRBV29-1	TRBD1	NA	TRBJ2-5	TGCAGCGTTGAGAGGGACAGGCAAGAGACCCAGTACTTC	CSVERDRQETQYF